This TCR beta chain is drawn from a study of beta chain features in type 1 diabetes. Study information: What patients shared with healthy donors was a similar profile of age, gender and cell yields. The study's findings and limits: The study left unresolved whether HLA type influences TCRB rearrangement. Sampled from patients, naive, central memory and Treg TCRB repertoires appeared more similar than those sampled from healthy donors. For Type 1 diabetes patients, all four CD4+ subsets carried TCRB CDR3s that were moderately but significantly shorter.

The CDR3 has 14 residues. Germline loops: CDR1 SGHDT, CDR2 YYEEEE. Trimming stripped 4 bases from V and 0 bases from J, with 10 bases between. Only one heparinised blood draw was taken per donor, and its volume averaged around 110 mL. Every isolated RNA sample was fully reverse transcribed, so sequencing captured expressed TCRB transcripts. Measured with immunoSEQ multiplex PCR; TCRdb has only the in-frame clones, and not every one. The data show 150,000 to 190,000 clones, about a tenth seen once. A note on this clone: Its target is unknown.

This receptor was taken from a man aged 25-45 years with type 1 diabetes. The sample taken for sequencing was central memory CD4+ T cells from blood. This chain links TRBV5-6 with TRBJ2-5; TRBD1 is a possible D gene (5 bases). Written as DNA, the CDR3 is TGTGCCAGCAGCCAAGCGACAGACCAAGAGACCCAGTACTTC. This gives the protein CASSQATDQETQYF.